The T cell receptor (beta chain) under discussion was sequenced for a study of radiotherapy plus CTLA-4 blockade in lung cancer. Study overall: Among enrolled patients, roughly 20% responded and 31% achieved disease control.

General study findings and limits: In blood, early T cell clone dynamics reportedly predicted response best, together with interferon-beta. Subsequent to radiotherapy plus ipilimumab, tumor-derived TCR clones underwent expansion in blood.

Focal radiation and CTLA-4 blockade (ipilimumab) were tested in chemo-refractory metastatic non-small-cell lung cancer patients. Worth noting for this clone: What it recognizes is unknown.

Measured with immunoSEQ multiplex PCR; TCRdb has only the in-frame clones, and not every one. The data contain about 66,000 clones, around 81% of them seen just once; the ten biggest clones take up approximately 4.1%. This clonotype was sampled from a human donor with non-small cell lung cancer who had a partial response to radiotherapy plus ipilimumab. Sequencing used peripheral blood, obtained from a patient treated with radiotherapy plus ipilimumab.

The CDR3 sequence: CASSLSGPRGITDTQYF. For the CDR3, the DNA is TGTGCCAGCAGTTTATCAGGCCCCCGGGGAATCACAGATACGCAGTATTTT. The genes are TRBV27 and TRBJ2-3; D possibly corresponds to TRBD2 (5 bases). The CDR3 runs 17 residues. Germline V CDR1 and CDR2: MNHEY, SMNVEV (reference sequence). Trimming shortened V by 0 bases and J by 2 bases, and 15 bases separated the two germline ends.